A selection of T cell receptor beta chains follows, all from one sample in a study of blood T cell repertoires in COVID-19. Generated by immunoSEQ multiplex PCR, the TCRdb table keeps only in-frame clones and is missing some. The table records 250,000 to 300,000 clones, 80% to 90% of them present only once. The specimen was PBMCs or T cells enriched from blood (not recorded which). The receptors were gathered from a young man with acute COVID-19. CDR3s include the opening cysteine and the closing phenylalanine or tryptophan. Fields, in order: V gene, J gene, D gene, clone size, CDR3 protein, CDR3 DNA. The D gene is left open where the match is weak. Some rows mark clone size as missing; the rest say once, few, many or name a class of expanded clone.

TRBV19	TRBJ1-1	.	few	CASTTLGANTEAFF	TGTGCCAGTACTACGCTAGGGGCGAACACTGAAGCTTTCTTT
TRBV7-2	TRBJ2-6	.	.	CASSLMAGAGANVLTF	TGTGCCAGCAGCTTAATGGCCGGGGCTGGGGCCAACGTCCTGACTTTC
TRBV7-9	TRBJ2-5	TRBD2	.	CVSSPPVLASQETQYF	TGTGTCAGCAGCCCGCCCGTACTAGCGAGCCAAGAGACCCAGTACTTC
TRBV6-2/TRBV6-3	TRBJ2-1	TRBD2	many	CASSYHTGTSGHNEQFF	TGTGCCAGCAGTTACCATACCGGGACTAGCGGGCACAATGAGCAGTTCTTC
TRBV28	TRBJ2-1	TRBD2	.	CASSSGGELNEQFF	TGTGCCAGCAGTTCGGGGGGGGAGCTCAATGAGCAGTTCTTC
TRBV12-3/TRBV12-4	TRBJ2-1	TRBD2	.	CASGGGVYNEQFF	TGTGCCAGCGGTGGGGGGGTCTACAATGAGCAGTTCTTC
TRBV28	TRBJ1-2	.	.	CASSRTLSNYGYTF	TGTGCCAGCAGCCGGACACTTTCTAACTATGGCTACACCTTC
TRBV4-1	TRBJ1-2	.	once	CASSQEGHNYGYTF	TGCGCCAGCAGCCAAGAGGGACATAACTATGGCTACACCTTC
TRBV6-1	TRBJ1-1	TRBD1	.	CASSERQGTTEAFF	TGTGCCAGCAGTGAACGACAGGGAACCACTGAAGCTTTCTTT
TRBV20-1	TRBJ2-1	TRBD2	.	CSASPGTSGIDEQFF	TGCAGTGCTAGTCCCGGGACTAGCGGTATCGATGAGCAGTTCTTC
TRBV12-2	TRBJ2-5	.	.	CASRLPDRGQETQYF	TGTGCAAGTCGCTTACCCGACAGGGGGCAAGAGACCCAGTACTTC
TRBV3-1/TRBV3-2	TRBJ1-2	TRBD1	.	CASSPRDRVGGYTF	TGTGCCAGCAGCCCAAGGGACAGGGTGGGCGGCTACACCTTC
TRBV9	TRBJ1-4	.	.	CASSPSPGLNEKLFF	TGTGCCAGCAGCCCGTCACCGGGACTTAATGAAAAACTGTTTTTT
TRBV18	TRBJ1-6	.	.	CASSPSAGSPLHF	TGTGCCAGCTCACCTTCAGCGGGCTCACCCCTCCACTTT
TRBV4-3	TRBJ2-1	TRBD2	.	CASSQGLAGGPPNEQFF	TGCGCCAGCAGCCAGGGTCTAGCGGGAGGGCCCCCCAATGAGCAGTTCTTC
TRBV2	TRBJ1-2	TRBD1	.	CASSGQGVANYGYTF	TGTGCCAGCAGTGGACAGGGCGTAGCTAACTATGGCTACACCTTC
TRBV4-1	TRBJ2-2	TRBD2	.	CASSQTSGRADGELFF	TGCGCCAGCAGCCAGACTAGCGGGAGGGCCGACGGGGAGCTGTTTTTT
TRBV6-5	TRBJ1-2	.	.	CASSYSGRAGSGYTF	TGTGCCAGCAGTTACTCGGGTCGGGCGGGATCTGGCTACACCTTC
TRBV7-3	TRBJ2-1	.	.	CASSFRAYNEQFF	TGTGCCAGCAGCTTCCGGGCCTACAATGAGCAGTTCTTC
TRBV5-1	TRBJ1-4	.	.	CASTPEVGIQASNEKLFF	TGCGCCAGCACCCCGGAGGTGGGGATTCAAGCTAGCAATGAAAAACTGTTTTTT
TRBV2	TRBJ2-2	TRBD2	once	CASTSGAGELFF	TGTGCCAGCACTAGCGGGGCCGGGGAGCTGTTTTTT
TRBV5-6	TRBJ1-2	.	few	CASSLIILADGYTF	TGTGCCAGCAGCTTGATCATATTGGCGGATGGCTACACCTTC
TRBV2	TRBJ2-1	TRBD2	.	CASRAGTSGNWGEQFF	TGTGCCAGCCGGGCAGGGACTAGCGGGAATTGGGGTGAGCAGTTCTTC
TRBV6-5	TRBJ2-3	TRBD2	.	CASAGTSGTDTQYF	TGTGCCAGTGCCGGGACTAGCGGCACAGATACGCAGTATTTT
TRBV11-2	TRBJ2-5	.	.	CASSVGLLETQYF	TGTGCCAGCAGCGTCGGACTACTGGAGACCCAGTACTTC
TRBV6-5	TRBJ1-3	.	.	CASTSPANTIYF	TGTGCCAGCACCTCCCCCGCGAACACCATATATTTT
TRBV27	TRBJ2-3	.	.	CASSLSSRIRGTQYF	TGTGCCAGCAGTTTATCGAGCAGGATCCGGGGTACGCAGTATTTT
TRBV30	TRBJ1-5	.	.	CAWRPPDTYSNQPQHF	TGTGCCTGGAGACCTCCGGACACTTATAGCAATCAGCCCCAGCATTTT
TRBV5-4	TRBJ1-4	.	.	CASSFATAATNEKLFF	TGTGCCAGCAGCTTCGCGACAGCTGCAACTAATGAAAAACTGTTTTTT
TRBV5-1	TRBJ1-3	.	.	CASSFAGDTIYF	TGCGCCAGCAGCTTTGCGGGAGACACCATATATTTT
TRBV2	TRBJ2-1	TRBD2	few	CASSEARESNEQFF	TGTGCCAGCAGTGAAGCGCGGGAGAGCAATGAGCAGTTCTTC
TRBV14	TRBJ1-6	.	few	CASSQAGTGGNSPLHF	TGTGCCAGCAGCCAAGCGGGGACGGGGGGGAATTCACCCCTCCACTTT
TRBV10-3	TRBJ1-5	TRBD1	.	CAIKTGMGNQPQHF	TGTGCCATCAAGACAGGGATGGGCAATCAGCCCCAGCATTTT
TRBV5-1	TRBJ2-4	.	.	CASSFGQSGIQYF	TGTGCCAGCAGCTTCGGCCAATCAGGCATTCAGTACTTC
TRBV7-2	TRBJ1-2	.	.	CASSPLGGSYGYTF	TGTGCCAGCAGCCCCCTTGGGGGGAGCTATGGCTACACCTTC
TRBV3-1/TRBV3-2	TRBJ1-5	.	.	CASSHGNREKPQHF	TGTGCCAGCAGTCATGGAAACAGGGAAAAGCCCCAGCATTTT
TRBV5-1	TRBJ2-2	.	few	CASSTGQRTGELFF	TGTGCCAGCAGCACGGGACAACGAACCGGGGAGCTGTTTTTT
TRBV6-5	TRBJ1-3	.	.	CASSLPGSSGNTIYF	TGTGCCAGCAGCCTCCCTGGTAGCTCTGGAAACACCATATATTTT
TRBV27	TRBJ1-1	.	once	CASSFLGQGFVEHTEAFF	TGTGCCAGCAGTTTCTTAGGGCAGGGATTTGTTGAGCACACTGAAGCTTTCTTT
TRBV7-9	TRBJ2-1	.	.	CASSLILDSNEQFF	TGTGCCAGCAGCTTAATACTCGACAGCAATGAGCAGTTCTTC
TRBV2	TRBJ2-6	.	.	CASSLQVSGANVLTF	TGTGCCAGCAGCCTACAGGTCTCTGGGGCCAACGTCCTGACTTTC
TRBV4-3	TRBJ2-5	.	.	CASSQEGGWRETQYF	TGCGCCAGCAGCCAAGAAGGGGGTTGGCGAGAGACCCAGTACTTC
TRBV6-5	TRBJ2-3	TRBD2	.	CASRLLAGEPDTQYF	TGTGCCAGCAGGCTACTAGCGGGAGAACCAGATACGCAGTATTTT